The 17 T cell receptor beta chains below were found in one sample sequenced in a study of T cell responses to AZD1222 COVID-19 vaccine. Sequenced by immunoSEQ multiplex PCR; TCRdb stores in-frame clones only, minus some. The repertoire holds fewer than 150,000 clones, with 90% as singletons. The specimen was peripheral blood, collected on day 0 of AZD1222 vaccination. All receptors derive from an adult in good health.

This chain connects TRBV7-2 to TRBJ1-3; D unclear. Germline loops: CDR1 SGHTA, CDR2 FQGNSA. Trimming cost V 3 bases and J 0 bases, with 9 bases left between them. CDR3 size: 15 residues. The CDR3 sequence: CASSFTSGSGNTIYF. As DNA, the CDR3 is TGTGCCAGCAGCTTTACTTCGGGCTCTGGAAACACCATATATTTT.

A word on this clone: Other DNA sequences in this specimen translate into the identical CDR3. This rearrangement joins TRBV9 to TRBJ2-1; D not certain. Trimming took off 1 base at V and 5 bases at J, with 7 bases between the two ends. This CDR3 contains 13 residues. CDR1 is SGDLS, CDR2 YYNGEE, per germline. The CDR3 sequence: CASSVQGDNEQFF. For the CDR3, the DNA is TGTGCCAGCAGCGTACAAGGAGACAATGAGCAGTTCTTC.

The chain joins TRBV28 to TRBJ2-6; TRBD2 aligns across 8 bases. This CDR3 comprises 19 residues. Germline-derived CDR1 and CDR2 are MDHEN and SYDVKM. The ends lost 8 bases at V and 0 bases at J; junction bases unmatched: 15. The DNA of the CDR3 is TGTGCCAGCCGGAGGCGGGGGGCGAGTTTTAGCTCTGGGGCCAACGTCCTGACTTTC. Amino acid sequence: CASRRRGASFSSGANVLTF. The whole variable domain, remainder taken from reference TRBV28 and TRBJ2-6, is DVKVTQSSRYLVKRTGEKVFLECVQDMDHENMFWYRQDPGLGLRLIYFSYDVKMKEKGDIPEGYSVSREKKERFSLILESASTNQTSMYLCASRRRGASFSSGANVLTFGAGSRLTVL.

The chain links TRBV19 to TRBJ1-4; D unclear. CDR3 length: 15 residues. Trimming pared 5 bases from V and 0 bases from J, leaving 10 bases between. The germline V gene encodes CDR1 LNHDA and CDR2 SQIVND (reference sequence). The CDR3 reads CASSSGVATNEKLFF. Here the CDR3 DNA reads TGTGCCAGTAGTTCCGGGGTTGCAACTAATGAAAAACTGTTTTTT.

The chain has TRBV30 and TRBJ1-2; 11 bases agree with TRBD1. CDR3 length: 15 amino acids. CDR1 is GTSNPN and CDR2 is SVGIG in the germline V gene (reference sequence). Trimming took 2 bases from V and 3 from J; bases not matched to a gene: 5. CDR3 nucleotide sequence: TGTGCCTGGAGTCGAGGACAGGGGGCCGACTATGGCTACACCTTC. Translation: CAWSRGQGADYGYTF.

The chain is built from TRBV28 and TRBJ2-1; D not resolved. V lost 5 bases to trimming and J lost 4 bases, with 21 bases between them. Germline CDR1 MDHEN, CDR2 SYDVKM. The CDR3 covers 17 residues. CDR3 in amino acids: CASSRPPRRKGYNEQFF. As DNA, the CDR3 is TGTGCCAGCAGTAGACCTCCTCGGCGGAAGGGTTACAATGAGCAGTTCTTC.

V usage is TRBV30 and J usage is TRBJ2-7, with no clear D. Looked up from germline, CDR1 is GTSNPN and CDR2 is SVGIG (reference sequence). V shed 2 bases and J shed 7 bases, with 12 bases lying between them. This CDR3 contains 12 residues. CDR3 region: CAWSPQLGEQYF. The CDR3 nucleotides are TGTGCCTGGAGTCCTCAGTTGGGAGAGCAGTACTTC. Using reference TRBV30 and TRBJ2-7 for the parts outside the CDR3, the full variable domain is SQTIHQWPATLVQPVGSPLSLECTVEGTSNPNLYWYRQAAGRGLQLLFYSVGIGQISSEVPQNLSASRPQDRQFILSSKKLLLSDSGFYLCAWSPQLGEQYFGPGTRLTVT.

The CDR3 nucleotides read TGCAGCGTGGGACAGGGGGCGAGGGAAAAACTGTTTTTT. As protein: CSVGQGAREKLFF. The chain couples TRBV29-1 to TRBJ1-4, with 12 nucleotides matching TRBD1. The CDR3 sequence is 13 residues long. The J segment lost 8 bases and the V segment lost 6 bases, leaving 4 bases of the junction unmatched. The germline gives CDR1 SQVTM, CDR2 ANQGSEA.

The V and J genes are TRBV2 and TRBJ2-5; D perhaps matches TRBD2 (5 bases). The V end was cut by 8 bases, the J end by 1 base, with 8 bases between. CDR1 is SNHLY and CDR2 is FYNNEI in the germline V gene. CDR3 length: 12 amino acids. The CDR3 nucleotides are TGTGCCAGCTTAGCGCGCCAAGAGACCCAGTACTTC. It is translated as CASLARQETQYF.

The rearrangement uses TRBV5-6 and TRBJ2-1, with 15 bases that match TRBD2. The CDR3 sequence is 16 residues long. The germline CDR1 and CDR2 sequences are SGHDT and YYEEEE. The V segment lost 4 bases and the J segment 7 bases; nucleotides outside the gene matches: 6. The CDR3 DNA follows: TGTGCCAGCAGCATCCGGACTAGCGGGAGGGAGAATGAGCAGTTCTTC. It is translated as CASSIRTSGRENEQFF.

The chain carries TRBV7-9 and TRBJ2-7; D may be TRBD1 (6 bases). CDR3 size: 14 residues. From germline, CDR1 is SEHNR and CDR2 FQNEAQ (reference sequence). The ends were cut back, 0 bases at V and 5 bases at J, with 11 bases in the middle. The CDR3 sequence: CASSLAQGLNEQYF. CDR3 nucleotide sequence: TGTGCCAGCAGCTTAGCACAGGGTTTAAACGAGCAGTACTTC.

The rearrangement uses TRBV5-8 and TRBJ1-1; the D is unclear. With 0 bases removed from V and 0 bases from J, the gap between germline ends came to 9 bases. The CDR3 has 15 residues. The germline V gene has CDR1 SGHTS and CDR2 YDEGEE. The DNA for the CDR3 is TGTGCCAGCAGCTTGGAGTCCGGGGTGAACACTGAAGCTTTCTTT. Its translation is CASSLESGVNTEAFF.

This chain uses TRBV4-2 with TRBJ2-2; 9 bases align to TRBD2. This CDR3 region has 13 residues. Germline CDR1 is LGHNA and CDR2 is YNFKEQ. The J segment lost 10 bases and the V segment lost 5 bases, leaving 5 bases of the junction unmatched. As DNA, the CDR3 is TGTGCCAGCAGCGCCCAGCGGGGGGAGGAGCTGTTTTTT. It is translated as CASSAQRGEELFF.

The V gene is TRBV24-1, the J gene TRBJ2-1; 9 bases map to TRBD2. This CDR3 is built from 17 residues. V lost 1 base, J lost 9 bases, and 12 bases stayed unmatched. Germline V CDR1 and CDR2: KGHDR, SFDVKD. CDR3 protein: CATSDLPPGLAGAEQFF. For the CDR3, the DNA is TGTGCCACCAGTGATTTACCCCCGGGACTAGCAGGGGCTGAGCAGTTCTTC.

The rearrangement uses TRBV11-1 and TRBJ2-7, with a tentative D call TRBD1 (5 bases). Germline V lookup: CDR1 SGHAT, CDR2 FQDESV (reference sequence). V gave up 0 bases and J gave up 0 bases, with 9 bases separating them. The CDR3 is 15 amino acids. CDR3 loop: CASSLAVRDSYEQYF. In nucleotides, the CDR3 is TGTGCCAGCAGCTTAGCGGTCAGGGACTCCTACGAGCAGTACTTC. The variable domain in full, with the rest retrieved from reference TRBV11-1 and TRBJ2-7, is EAEVAQSPRYKITEKSQAVAFWCDPISGHATLYWYRQILGQGPELLVQFQDESVVDDSQLPKDRFSAERLKGVDSTLKIQPAELGDSAMYLCASSLAVRDSYEQYFGPGTRLTVT.

The CDR3 reads CASSLAGTGTQYF. In DNA, the CDR3 is TGTGCCAGCAGTTTAGCCGGGACTGGGACCCAGTACTTC. The V call is TRBV12-3 or TRBV12-4, the J call TRBJ2-5, with TRBD2 as a possible D gene (6 bases). The V and J ends lost 0 bases and 7 bases respectively, with 9 bases between them. This CDR3 region has 13 residues.

The chain joins TRBV12-5 to TRBJ2-5; either TRBD1 or TRBD2 may supply D (5 bases each). Per the germline V gene, CDR1 is LGHNT and CDR2 is FRNRAP. The germline V and J ends were trimmed by 5 bases and 5 bases, with 15 bases remaining between them. This CDR3 comprises 14 residues. CDR3 in amino acids: CASGPSRGGETQYF. The CDR3 DNA reads TGTGCTAGTGGTCCCTCCCGGGGCGGGGAGACCCAGTACTTC.